Given below is one T cell receptor (beta chain) in context. Its antigen remains undetermined. No quality values exist for individual bases; no much larger clone is one base distant. The same CDR3 arises from other DNA sequences in this sample as well. The CDR3 has 15 amino acids, counting the end cysteine and phenylalanine. Only the CDR3 DNA stays, 45 bases, in frame from base 1. The germline V gene sets CDR1 to SGHNT and CDR2 to YENEEA. V has 3 bases trimmed and J has 6 bases trimmed; junction bases matching no gene number 4. The data stem from a study of shared clonotypes between healthy human individuals (dated by TCRdb to the early 2020s). At the level of the whole study: Two women and three men aged 18 to 49 years were included in the cohort. Between about 0.94 and 10 billion PBMCs per donor were obtained by leukapheresis. For each donor, CD4 naive and CD4 memory were each given three plates, CD8 naive was given two plates, and CD8 memory was given one plate. Libraries were prepared and TCR repertoires were sequenced by different laboratories using diverse techniques, in order to increase sequencing depth and limit assay-specific biases. The study deeply sequenced blood TCR repertoires of about 5 healthy adults to estimate repertoire size and the extent of clonotype sharing between individuals.

Here is what the overall study found, with its caveats: Sampling was restricted to blood, and TCR repertoires in tissues likely differ from the TCR repertoires found in blood. Pairwise subsampling led to the expectation that sequencing depth would affect the degree of clonotype sharing among donors. Naive subsets generally had larger estimated clonotype richness than memory subsets did. About 5% of naive CD4, 3.5% of naive CD8, around 2.3% of memory CD4, and about 0.4% of memory CD8 clonotypes were shared across several donors. Incomplete sequencing was indicated by rarefaction of sorted-subset datasets, despite the large sequencing depth. Clonotypes shared by all four sorted-subset donors showed higher generation probabilities than non-shared clonotypes. The small number of donors limited the genetic and exposure-history diversity represented.

TCR CDR3 regions were amplified from genomic DNA by multiplex PCR using the deep immunoSEQ assay. Extracted genomic DNA from each cell subset was distributed evenly across all wells of several immunoSEQ 96-well plates, and each plate was treated as a replicate. Each replicate PCR for sorted subsets received around 200 ng genomic DNA, equal to about 30,000 T cell genomes. Purified libraries were quantified with a Qubit 3.0 fluorometer, sized on a Bioanalyzer 2100, and re-quantified with the KAPA Library Quantification kit. Every immunoSEQ 96-well plate was sequenced on a separate single-read 150-cycle Illumina NextSeq 550 flow cell. The paper's data handling went like this. The immunoSEQ output contained only junctional sequences without quality scores, so filtering could not match that applied to full-length reads. To assign V/J genes and CDR3, sequences were annotated using PyIR, a Python wrapper for IgBLAST v1.9, with IMGT germline references. Reads were filtered out if the reads had weak V/J assignments (E-value above 1e-6), no CDR3, stop codons, out-of-frame junctions, or ambiguous translated residues. V3J clonotypes were defined as sequences sharing an identical inferred V gene, J gene, and CDR3 amino acid sequence. Percentage overlap between repertoires was computed as shared unique clonotypes divided by the size of the smaller repertoire. Repertoire richness was assessed with RTK rarefaction, the Chao1 estimator, and Recon v2.1 estimates of unobserved clonotypes. OLGA was used to compute generation probabilities for all TCRbeta clonotypes that the gDNA method yielded from several donors. The clones in this table, taken by TCRdb from immuneACCESS, are in-frame only. Not every clone is retained; where verified, under half of the shortfall comes from an unresolved V gene, and the cause of the rest is unknown. For V, J and clone size, that table is used; D and trimming come from the DNA. For this sample the table gives roughly 2.6 million clones, of which 85% to 95% were detected only once. Of the sample, roughly 0.15% is held by the ten largest clones.

The donors were healthy, HIV-negative adults with no recently reported acute infections or vaccinations. All donors were Caucasian adults living in Nashville, Tennessee, USA. CD4+ T cells were enriched through magnetic negative selection, after which naive cells were positively selected on CD45RA and the remaining negative fraction served as the memory subset. Blood was collected by leukapheresis, and PBMCs were isolated by Ficoll-Histopaque density gradient centrifugation and then cryopreserved in liquid nitrogen vapor phase. Purity and quantity of every magnetically sorted T cell population were checked by analytical flow cytometry. Genomic DNA was isolated from every sorted fraction and measured by UV absorbance on a Nanodrop 2000c.

This clonotype was obtained from a man aged 18 to 35 in good health. The rearrangement joined TRBV11-3 to TRBJ2-2; TRBD1 lines up with 10 middle nucleotides. Material: naive CD4+ T cells sorted from blood. The intended sense of this specimen's cell subset or site label: CD45RA+ positively selected. The nucleotides are TGTGCCAGCAGCTTGGGACAGGGGCGGTCCGGGGAGCTGTTTTTT. The encoded protein is CASSLGQGRSGELFF.